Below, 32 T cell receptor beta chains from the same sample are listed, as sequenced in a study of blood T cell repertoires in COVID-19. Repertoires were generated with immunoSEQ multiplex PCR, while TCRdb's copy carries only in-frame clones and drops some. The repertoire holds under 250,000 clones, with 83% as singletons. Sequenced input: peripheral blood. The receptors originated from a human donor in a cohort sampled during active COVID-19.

CDR3 nucleotides: TGTGCCAGCAGTCACAGGGTCTCCTACGAGCAGTACTTC. Protein sequence: CASSHRVSYEQYF. The V gene is TRBV28, the J gene TRBJ2-7; a possible D gene is TRBD1 (6 bases). The germline gives CDR1 MDHEN, CDR2 SYDVKM. Trimming took 5 bases from V and 0 from J, leaving 8 bases between them. This CDR3 is built from 13 residues.

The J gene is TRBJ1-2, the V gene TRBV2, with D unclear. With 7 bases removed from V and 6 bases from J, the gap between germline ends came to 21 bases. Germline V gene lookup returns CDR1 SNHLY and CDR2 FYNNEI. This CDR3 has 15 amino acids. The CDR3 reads CASTRVQARPHGYTF. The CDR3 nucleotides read TGTGCCAGCACTCGAGTCCAGGCACGTCCGCATGGCTACACCTTC.

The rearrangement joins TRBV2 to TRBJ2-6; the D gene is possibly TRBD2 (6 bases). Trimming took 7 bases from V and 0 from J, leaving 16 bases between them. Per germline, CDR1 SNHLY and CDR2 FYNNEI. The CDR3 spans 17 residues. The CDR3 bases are TGTGCCAGCACCAAGGCCAGCGGGCTCTCTGGGGCCAACGTCCTGACTTTC. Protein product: CASTKASGLSGANVLTF.

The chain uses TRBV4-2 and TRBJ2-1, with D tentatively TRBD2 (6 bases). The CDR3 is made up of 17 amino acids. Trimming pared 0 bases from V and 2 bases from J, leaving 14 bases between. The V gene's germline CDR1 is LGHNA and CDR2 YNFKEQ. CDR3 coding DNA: TGTGCCAGCAGCCAAGAAATGAGGAGCGGGCCCTACAATGAGCAGTTCTTC. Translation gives CASSQEMRSGPYNEQFF.

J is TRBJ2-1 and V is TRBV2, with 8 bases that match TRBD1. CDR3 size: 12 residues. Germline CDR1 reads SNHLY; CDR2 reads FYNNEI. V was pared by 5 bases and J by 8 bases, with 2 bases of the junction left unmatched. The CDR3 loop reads CASSPQGDEQFF. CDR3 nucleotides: TGTGCCAGCAGTCCACAGGGGGATGAGCAGTTCTTC.

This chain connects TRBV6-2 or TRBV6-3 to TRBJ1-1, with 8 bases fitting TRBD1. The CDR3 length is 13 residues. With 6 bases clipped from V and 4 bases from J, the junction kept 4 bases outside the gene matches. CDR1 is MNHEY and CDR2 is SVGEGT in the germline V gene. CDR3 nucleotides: TGTGCCAGCAGCTCCGACAGGGGCACTGAAGCTTTCTTT. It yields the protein CASSSDRGTEAFF.

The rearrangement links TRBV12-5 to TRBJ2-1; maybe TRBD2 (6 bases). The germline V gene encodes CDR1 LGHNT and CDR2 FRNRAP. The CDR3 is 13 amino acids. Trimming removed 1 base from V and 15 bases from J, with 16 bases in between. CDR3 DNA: TGTGCTAGTGGTTTGGAACCGGGACTCCTAACGTTCTTC. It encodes CASGLEPGLLTFF.

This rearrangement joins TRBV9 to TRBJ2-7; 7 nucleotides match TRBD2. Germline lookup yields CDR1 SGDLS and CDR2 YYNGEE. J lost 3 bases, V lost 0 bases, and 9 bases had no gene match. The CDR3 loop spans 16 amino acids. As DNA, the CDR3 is TGTGCCAGCAGCGTAGGAGCGGACGGGGGGATCTACGAGCAGTACTTC. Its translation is CASSVGADGGIYEQYF. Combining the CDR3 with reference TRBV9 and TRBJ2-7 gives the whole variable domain DSGVTQTPKHLITATGQRVTLRCSPRSGDLSVYWYQQSLDQGLQFLIQYYNGEERAKGNILERFSAQQFPDLHSELNLSSLELGDSALYFCASSVGADGGIYEQYFGPGTRLTVT.

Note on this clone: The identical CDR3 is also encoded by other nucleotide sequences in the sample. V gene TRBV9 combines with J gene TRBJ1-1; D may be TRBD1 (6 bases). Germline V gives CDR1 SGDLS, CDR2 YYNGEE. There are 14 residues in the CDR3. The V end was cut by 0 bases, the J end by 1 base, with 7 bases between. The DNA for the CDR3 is TGTGCCAGCAGCGTAGAACAGGGGAACACTGAAGCTTTCTTT. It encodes CASSVEQGNTEAFF.

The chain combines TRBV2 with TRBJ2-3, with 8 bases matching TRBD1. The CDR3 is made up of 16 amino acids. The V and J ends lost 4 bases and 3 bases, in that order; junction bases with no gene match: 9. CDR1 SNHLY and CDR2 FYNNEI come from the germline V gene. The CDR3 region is CASSVNRGLGTDTQYF. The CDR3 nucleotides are TGTGCCAGCAGTGTCAACAGGGGGTTAGGGACAGATACGCAGTATTTT.

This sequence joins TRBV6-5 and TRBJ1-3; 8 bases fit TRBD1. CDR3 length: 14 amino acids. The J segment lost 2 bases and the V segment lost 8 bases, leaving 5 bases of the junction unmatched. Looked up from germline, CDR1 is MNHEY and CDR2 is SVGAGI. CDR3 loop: CASGNRGTGNTIYF. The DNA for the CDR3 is TGTGCCAGCGGAAACAGGGGGACTGGAAACACCATATATTTT.

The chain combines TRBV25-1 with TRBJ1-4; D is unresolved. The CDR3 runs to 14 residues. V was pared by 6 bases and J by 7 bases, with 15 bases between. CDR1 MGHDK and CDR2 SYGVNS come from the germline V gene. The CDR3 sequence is CASSLPGRTEKLFF. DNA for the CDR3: TGTGCCAGCAGCCTCCCGGGGAGGACTGAAAAACTGTTTTTT.

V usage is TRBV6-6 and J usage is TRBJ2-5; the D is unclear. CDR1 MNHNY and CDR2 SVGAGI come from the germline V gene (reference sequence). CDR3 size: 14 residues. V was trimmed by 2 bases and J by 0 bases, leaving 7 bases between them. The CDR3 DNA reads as TGTGCCAGCAGTTACAAGCGAAACCAAGAGACCCAGTACTTC. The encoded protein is CASSYKRNQETQYF.

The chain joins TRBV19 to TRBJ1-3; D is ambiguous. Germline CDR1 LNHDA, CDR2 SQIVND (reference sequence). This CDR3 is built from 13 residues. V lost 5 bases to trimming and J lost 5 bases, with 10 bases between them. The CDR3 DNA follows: TGTGCCAGTAGTTTGGAGAAACGAAACACCATATATTTT. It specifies CASSLEKRNTIYF.

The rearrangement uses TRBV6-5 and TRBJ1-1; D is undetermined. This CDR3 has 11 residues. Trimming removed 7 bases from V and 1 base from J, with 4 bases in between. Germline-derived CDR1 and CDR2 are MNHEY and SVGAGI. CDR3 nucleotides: TGTGCCAGCAAGAGGAACACTGAAGCTTTCTTT. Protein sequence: CASKRNTEAFF.

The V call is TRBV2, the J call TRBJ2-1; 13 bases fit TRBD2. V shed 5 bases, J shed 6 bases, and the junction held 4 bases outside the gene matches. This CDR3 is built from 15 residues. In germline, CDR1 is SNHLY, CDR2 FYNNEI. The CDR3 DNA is TGTGCCAGCAGTTTCGGGACTAGCGGGACCAATGAGCAGTTCTTC. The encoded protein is CASSFGTSGTNEQFF.

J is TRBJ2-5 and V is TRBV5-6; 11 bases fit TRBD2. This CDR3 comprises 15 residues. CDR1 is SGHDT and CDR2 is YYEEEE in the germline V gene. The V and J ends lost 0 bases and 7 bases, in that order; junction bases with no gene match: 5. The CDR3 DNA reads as TGTGCCAGCAGCTTGGTAGCGGGGGGGCCGGGGACCCAGTACTTC. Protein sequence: CASSLVAGGPGTQYF.

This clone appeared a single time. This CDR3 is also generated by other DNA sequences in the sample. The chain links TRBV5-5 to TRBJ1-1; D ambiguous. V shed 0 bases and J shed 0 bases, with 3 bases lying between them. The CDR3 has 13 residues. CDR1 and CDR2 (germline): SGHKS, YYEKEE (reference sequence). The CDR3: CASSLAVNTEAFF. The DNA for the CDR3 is TGTGCCAGCAGCTTGGCAGTGAACACTGAAGCTTTCTTT. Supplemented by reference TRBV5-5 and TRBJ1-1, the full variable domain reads DAGVTQSPTHLIKTRGQQVTLRCSPISGHKSVSWYQQVLGQGPQFIFQYYEKEERGRGNFPDRFSARQFPNYSSELNVNALLLGDSALYLCASSLAVNTEAFFGQGTRLTVV.

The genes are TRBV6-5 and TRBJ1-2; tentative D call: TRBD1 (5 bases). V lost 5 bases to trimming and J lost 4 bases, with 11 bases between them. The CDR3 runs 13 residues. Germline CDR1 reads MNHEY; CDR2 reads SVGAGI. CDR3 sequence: CASSPGGTYGYTF. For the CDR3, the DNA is TGTGCCAGCAGTCCAGGAGGGACCTATGGCTACACCTTC.

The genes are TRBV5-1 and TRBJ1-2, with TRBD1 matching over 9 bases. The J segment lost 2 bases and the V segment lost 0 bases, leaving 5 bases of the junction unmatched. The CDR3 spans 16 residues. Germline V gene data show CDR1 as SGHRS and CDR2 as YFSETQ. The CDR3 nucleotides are TGCGCCAGCAGCTTGGCCAACAGGGGGCGAAACTATGGCTACACCTTC. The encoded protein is CASSLANRGRNYGYTF.

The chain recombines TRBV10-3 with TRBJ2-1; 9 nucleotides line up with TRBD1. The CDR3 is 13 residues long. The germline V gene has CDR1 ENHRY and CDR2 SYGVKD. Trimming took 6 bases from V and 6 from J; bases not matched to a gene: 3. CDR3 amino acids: CAISEDRGNEQFF. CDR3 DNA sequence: TGTGCCATCAGCGAGGACAGGGGCAATGAGCAGTTCTTC.

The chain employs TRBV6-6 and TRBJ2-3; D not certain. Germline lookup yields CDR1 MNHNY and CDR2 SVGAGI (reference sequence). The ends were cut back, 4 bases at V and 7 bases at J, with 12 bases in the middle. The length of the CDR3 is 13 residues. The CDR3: CASSSPTGNTQYF. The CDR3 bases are TGTGCCAGCAGTTCCCCGACTGGCAATACGCAGTATTTT.

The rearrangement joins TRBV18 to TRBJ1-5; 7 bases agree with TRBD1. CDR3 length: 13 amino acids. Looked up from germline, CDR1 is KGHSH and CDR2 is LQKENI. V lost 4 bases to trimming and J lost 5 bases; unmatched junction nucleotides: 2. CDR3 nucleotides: TGTGCCAGCTCACGGGACAGCGATCAGCCCCAGCATTTT. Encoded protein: CASSRDSDQPQHF.

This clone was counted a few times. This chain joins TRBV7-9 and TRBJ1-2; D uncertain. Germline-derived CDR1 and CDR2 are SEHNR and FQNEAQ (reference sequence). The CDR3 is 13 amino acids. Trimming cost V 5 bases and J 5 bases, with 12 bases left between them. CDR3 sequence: CASSREGGYGYTF. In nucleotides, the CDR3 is TGTGCCAGCAGCCGCGAGGGCGGGTATGGCTACACCTTC.

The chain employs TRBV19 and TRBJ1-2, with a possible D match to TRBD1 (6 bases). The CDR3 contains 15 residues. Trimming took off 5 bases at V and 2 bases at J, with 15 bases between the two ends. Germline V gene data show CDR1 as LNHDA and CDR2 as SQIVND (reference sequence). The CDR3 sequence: CASSVSGTQNYGYTF. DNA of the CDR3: TGTGCCAGTAGTGTCTCCGGGACACAAAACTATGGCTACACCTTC.

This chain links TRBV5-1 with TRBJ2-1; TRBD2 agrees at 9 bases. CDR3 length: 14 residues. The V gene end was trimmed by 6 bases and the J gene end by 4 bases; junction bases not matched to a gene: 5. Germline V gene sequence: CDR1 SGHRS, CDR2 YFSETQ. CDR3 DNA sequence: TGCGCCAGCACTCCTAGCGGGGTTTACAATGAGCAGTTCTTC. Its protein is CASTPSGVYNEQFF.

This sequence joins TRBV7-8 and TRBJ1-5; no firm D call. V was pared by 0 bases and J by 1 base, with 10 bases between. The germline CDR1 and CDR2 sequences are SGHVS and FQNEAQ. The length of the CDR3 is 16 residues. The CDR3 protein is CASSLARTVSNQPQHF. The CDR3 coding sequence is TGTGCCAGCAGCTTAGCGAGGACTGTAAGCAATCAGCCCCAGCATTTT.

CDR3 coding DNA: TGTGCCAGCAGCTTAGAAGTCAGTACCTACGAGCAGTACTTC. Its translation is CASSLEVSTYEQYF. The chain uses TRBV11-2 and TRBJ2-7; D is undetermined. V gave up 0 bases and J gave up 2 bases, with 8 bases separating them. The CDR3 length is 14 residues. Per germline, CDR1 SGHAT and CDR2 FQNNGV.

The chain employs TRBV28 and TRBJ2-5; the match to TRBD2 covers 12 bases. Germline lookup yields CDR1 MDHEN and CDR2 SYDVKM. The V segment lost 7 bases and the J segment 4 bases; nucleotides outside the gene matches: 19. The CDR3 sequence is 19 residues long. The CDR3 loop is CASTPHPGLAGSTGETQYF. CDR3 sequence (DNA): TGTGCCAGCACCCCCCACCCTGGACTAGCGGGAAGCACGGGAGAGACCCAGTACTTC.

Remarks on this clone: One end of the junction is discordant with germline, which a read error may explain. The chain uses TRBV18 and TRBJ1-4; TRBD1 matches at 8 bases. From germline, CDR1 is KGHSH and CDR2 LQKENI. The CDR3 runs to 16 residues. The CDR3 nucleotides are TGTGCCAGCTCCCCACAGGGGGGGAGAACTAATGAAAAACTGTTTTTT. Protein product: CASSPQGGRTNEKLFF. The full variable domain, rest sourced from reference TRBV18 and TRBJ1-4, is NAGVMQNPRHLVRRRGQEARLRCSPMKGHSHVYWYRQLPEEGLKFMVYLQKENIIDESGMPKERFSAEFPKEGPSILRIQQVVRGDSAAYFCASSPQGGRTNEKLFFGSGTQLSVL.

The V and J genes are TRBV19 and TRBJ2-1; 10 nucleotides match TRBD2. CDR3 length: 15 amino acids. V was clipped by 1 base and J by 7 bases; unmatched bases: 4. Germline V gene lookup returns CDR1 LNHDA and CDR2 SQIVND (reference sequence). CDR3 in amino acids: CASSIVAGGSNEQFF. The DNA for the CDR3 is TGTGCCAGTAGTATAGTAGCGGGAGGCTCTAATGAGCAGTTCTTC.

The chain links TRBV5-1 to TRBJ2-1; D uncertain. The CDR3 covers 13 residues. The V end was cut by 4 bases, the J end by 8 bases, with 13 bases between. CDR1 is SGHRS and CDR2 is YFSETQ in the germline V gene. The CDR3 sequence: CASSASSMDEQFF. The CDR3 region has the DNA TGCGCCAGCAGCGCCTCCTCTATGGATGAGCAGTTCTTC.